This T cell receptor (beta chain) is drawn from a study of Graves' ophthalmopathy and Graves' hyperthyroidism. On the study more broadly: The stable label applied to hyperthyroidism with no ophthalmopathy within 18 months of follow-up.

The study's findings and limits: Blood also contained most of the expanded thyroid clonotypes above 0.001 frequency.

Each hyperthyroidism patient was newly diagnosed, with under 2 months' duration, and aged 18 to 65. This clonotype was picked up many times. Its antigen is unidentified. Amplifying from RNA transcripts, the study obtained TCR beta CDR3 regions. RT-PCR was first run with HTBI primers, then multiplex PCR in a second round. A single record per CDR3 protein comes from TCRdb applying MiXCR to the multiplex PCR reads. The table lists over a million distinct CDR3 sequences, about 40% of them singletons. The sample taken for sequencing was peripheral blood or thyroid tissue (not recorded which). The receptor was isolated from an adult man with Graves' hyperthyroidism.

The CDR3 DNA follows: TGTGCCATCAGTGAGTCCGACGGAACCTACGAGCAGTACTTC. Encoded protein: CAISESDGTYEQYF. The chain is built from TRBV10-3 and TRBJ2-7; D is ambiguous. Looked up from germline, CDR1 is ENHRY and CDR2 is SYGVKD. The V end lost 0 bases, the J end lost 2 bases, and 8 bases lay between the germline ends. The CDR3 covers 14 residues.